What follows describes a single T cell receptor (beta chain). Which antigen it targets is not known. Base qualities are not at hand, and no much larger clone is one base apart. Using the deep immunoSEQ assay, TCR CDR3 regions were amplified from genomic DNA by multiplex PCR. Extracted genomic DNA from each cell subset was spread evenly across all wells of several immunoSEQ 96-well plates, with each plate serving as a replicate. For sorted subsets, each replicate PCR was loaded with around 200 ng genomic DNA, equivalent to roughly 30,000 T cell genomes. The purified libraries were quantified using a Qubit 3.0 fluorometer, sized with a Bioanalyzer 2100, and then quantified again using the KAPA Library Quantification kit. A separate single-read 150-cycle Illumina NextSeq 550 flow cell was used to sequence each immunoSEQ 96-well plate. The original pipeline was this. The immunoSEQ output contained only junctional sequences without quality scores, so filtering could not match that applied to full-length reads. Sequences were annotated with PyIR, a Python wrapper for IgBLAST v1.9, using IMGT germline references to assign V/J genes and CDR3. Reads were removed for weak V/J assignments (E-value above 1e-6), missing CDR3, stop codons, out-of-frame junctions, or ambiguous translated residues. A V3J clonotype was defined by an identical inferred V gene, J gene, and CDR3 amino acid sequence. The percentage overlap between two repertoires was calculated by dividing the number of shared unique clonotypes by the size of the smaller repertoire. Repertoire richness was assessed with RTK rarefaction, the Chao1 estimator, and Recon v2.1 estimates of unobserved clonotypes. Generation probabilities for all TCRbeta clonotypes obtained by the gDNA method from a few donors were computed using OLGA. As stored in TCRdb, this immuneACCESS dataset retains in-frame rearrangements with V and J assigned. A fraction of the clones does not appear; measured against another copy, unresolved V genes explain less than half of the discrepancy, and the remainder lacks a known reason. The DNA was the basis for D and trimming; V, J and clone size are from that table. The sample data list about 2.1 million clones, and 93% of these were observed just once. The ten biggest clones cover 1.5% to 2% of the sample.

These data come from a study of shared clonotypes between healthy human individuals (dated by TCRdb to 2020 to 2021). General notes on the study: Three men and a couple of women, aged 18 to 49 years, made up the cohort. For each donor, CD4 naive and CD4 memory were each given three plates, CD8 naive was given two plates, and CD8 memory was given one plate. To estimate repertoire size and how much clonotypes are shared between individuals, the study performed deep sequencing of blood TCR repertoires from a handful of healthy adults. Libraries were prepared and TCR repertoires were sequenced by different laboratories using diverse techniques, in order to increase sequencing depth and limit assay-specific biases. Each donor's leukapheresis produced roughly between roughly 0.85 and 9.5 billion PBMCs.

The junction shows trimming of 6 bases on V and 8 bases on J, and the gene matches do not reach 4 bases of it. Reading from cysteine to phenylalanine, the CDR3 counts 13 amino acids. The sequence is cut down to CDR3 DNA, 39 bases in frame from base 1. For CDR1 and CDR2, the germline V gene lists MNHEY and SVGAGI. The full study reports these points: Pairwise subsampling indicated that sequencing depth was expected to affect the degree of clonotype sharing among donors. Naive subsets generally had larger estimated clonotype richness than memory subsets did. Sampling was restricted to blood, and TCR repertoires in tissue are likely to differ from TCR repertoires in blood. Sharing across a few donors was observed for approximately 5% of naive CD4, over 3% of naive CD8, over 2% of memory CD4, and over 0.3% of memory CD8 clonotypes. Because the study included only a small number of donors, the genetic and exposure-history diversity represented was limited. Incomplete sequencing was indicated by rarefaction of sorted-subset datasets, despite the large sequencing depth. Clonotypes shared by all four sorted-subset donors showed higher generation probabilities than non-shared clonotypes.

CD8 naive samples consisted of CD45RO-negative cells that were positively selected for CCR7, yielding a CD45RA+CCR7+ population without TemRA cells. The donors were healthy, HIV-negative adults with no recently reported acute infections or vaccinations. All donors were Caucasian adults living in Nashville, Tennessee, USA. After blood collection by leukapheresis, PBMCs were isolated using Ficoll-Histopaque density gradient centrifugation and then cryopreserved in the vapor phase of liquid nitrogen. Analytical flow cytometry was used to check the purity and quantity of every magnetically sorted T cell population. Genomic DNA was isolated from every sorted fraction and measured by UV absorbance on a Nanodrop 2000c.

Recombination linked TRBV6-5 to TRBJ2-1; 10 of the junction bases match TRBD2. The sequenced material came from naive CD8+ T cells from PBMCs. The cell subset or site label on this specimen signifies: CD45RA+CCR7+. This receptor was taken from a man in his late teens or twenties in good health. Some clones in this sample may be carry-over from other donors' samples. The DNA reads TGTGCCAGCAGGGAACTAGCGGGATATGAGCAGTTCTTC. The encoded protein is CASRELAGYEQFF.